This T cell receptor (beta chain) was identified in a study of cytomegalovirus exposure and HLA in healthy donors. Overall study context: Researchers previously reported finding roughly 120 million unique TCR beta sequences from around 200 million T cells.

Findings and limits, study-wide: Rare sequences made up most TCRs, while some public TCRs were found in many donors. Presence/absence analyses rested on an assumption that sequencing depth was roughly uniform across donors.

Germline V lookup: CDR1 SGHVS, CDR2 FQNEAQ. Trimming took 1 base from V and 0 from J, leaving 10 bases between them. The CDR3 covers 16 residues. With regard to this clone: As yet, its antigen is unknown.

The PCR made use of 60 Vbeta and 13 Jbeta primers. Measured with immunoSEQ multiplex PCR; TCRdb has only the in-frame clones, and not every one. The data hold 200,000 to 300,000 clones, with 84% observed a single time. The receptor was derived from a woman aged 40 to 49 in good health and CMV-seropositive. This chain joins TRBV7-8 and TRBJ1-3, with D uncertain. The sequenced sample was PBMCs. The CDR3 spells CASSLGALSSGNTIYF. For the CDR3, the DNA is TGTGCCAGCAGCTTAGGGGCCCTTAGCTCTGGAAACACCATATATTTT.